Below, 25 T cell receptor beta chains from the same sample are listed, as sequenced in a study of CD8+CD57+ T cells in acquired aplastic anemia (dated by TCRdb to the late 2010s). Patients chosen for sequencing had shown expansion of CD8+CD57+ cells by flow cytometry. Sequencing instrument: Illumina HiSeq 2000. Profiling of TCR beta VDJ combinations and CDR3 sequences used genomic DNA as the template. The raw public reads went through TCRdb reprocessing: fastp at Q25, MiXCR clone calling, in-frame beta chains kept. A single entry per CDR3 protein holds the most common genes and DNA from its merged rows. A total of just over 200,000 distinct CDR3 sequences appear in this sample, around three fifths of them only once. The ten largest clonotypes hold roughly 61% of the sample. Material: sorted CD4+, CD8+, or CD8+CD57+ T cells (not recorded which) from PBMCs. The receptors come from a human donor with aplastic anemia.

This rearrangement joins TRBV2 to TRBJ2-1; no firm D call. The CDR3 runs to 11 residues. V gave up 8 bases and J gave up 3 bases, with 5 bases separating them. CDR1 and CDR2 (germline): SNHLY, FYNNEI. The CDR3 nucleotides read TGTGCCAGCCAACTCTACAATGAGCAGTTCTTC. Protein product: CASQLYNEQFF.

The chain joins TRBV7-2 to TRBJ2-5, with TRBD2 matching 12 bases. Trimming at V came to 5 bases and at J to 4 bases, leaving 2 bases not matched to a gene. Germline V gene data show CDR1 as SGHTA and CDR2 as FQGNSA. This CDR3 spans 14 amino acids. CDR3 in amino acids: CASSATSGRETQYF. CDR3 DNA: TGTGCCAGCAGCGCGACTAGCGGGAGAGAGACCCAGTACTTC.

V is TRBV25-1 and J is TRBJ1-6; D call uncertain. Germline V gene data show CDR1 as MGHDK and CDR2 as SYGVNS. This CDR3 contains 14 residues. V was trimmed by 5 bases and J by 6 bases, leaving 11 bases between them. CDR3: CASSRWSPNSPLHF. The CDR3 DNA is TGTGCCAGCAGTAGATGGAGCCCTAATTCACCCCTCCACTTT.

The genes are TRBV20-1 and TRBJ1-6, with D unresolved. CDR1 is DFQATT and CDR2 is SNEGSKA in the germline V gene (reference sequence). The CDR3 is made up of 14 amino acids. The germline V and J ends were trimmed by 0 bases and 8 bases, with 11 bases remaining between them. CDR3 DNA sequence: TGCAGTGCTAGAGAGACCGTTTTGGATTCACCCCTCCACTTT. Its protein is CSARETVLDSPLHF.

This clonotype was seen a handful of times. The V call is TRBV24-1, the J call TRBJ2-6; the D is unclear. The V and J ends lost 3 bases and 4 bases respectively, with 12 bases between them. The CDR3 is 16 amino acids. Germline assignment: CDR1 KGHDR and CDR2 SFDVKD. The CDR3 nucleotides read TGTGCCACCAGTGATGCCCGAAGGGCCGGGGCCAACGTCCTGACTTTC. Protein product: CATSDARRAGANVLTF.

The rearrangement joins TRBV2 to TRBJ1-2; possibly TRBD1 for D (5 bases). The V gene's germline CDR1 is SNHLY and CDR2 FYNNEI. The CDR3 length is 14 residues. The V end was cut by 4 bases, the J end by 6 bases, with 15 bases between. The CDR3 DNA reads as TGTGCCAGCAGTGCAGGAGGGGTCGTGGATGGCTACACCTTC. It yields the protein CASSAGGVVDGYTF.

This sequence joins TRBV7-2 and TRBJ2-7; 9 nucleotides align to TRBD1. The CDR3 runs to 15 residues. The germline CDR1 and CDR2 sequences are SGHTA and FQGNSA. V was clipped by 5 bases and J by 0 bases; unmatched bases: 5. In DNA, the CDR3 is TGTGCCAGCAGCACAGGGGGCTTTAGCTCCTACGAGCAGTACTTC. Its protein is CASSTGGFSSYEQYF. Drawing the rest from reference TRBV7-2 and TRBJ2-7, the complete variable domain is GAGVSQSPSNKVTEKGKDVELRCDPISGHTALYWYRQSLGQGLEFLIYFQGNSAPDKSGLPSDRFSAERTGGSVSTLTIQRTQQEDSAVYLCASSTGGFSSYEQYFGPGTRLTVT.

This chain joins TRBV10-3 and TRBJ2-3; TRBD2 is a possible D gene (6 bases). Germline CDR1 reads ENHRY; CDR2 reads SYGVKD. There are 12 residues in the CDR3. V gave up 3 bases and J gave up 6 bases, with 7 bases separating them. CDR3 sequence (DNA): TGTGCCATCAGTGAACGGGGGGATACGCAGTATTTT. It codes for CAISERGDTQYF.

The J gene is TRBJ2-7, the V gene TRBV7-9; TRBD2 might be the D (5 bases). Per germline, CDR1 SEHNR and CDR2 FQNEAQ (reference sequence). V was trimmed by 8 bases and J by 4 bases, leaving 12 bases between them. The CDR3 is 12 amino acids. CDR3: CASGDSGYEQYF. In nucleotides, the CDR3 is TGTGCCAGCGGGGATTCGGGGTACGAGCAGTACTTC.

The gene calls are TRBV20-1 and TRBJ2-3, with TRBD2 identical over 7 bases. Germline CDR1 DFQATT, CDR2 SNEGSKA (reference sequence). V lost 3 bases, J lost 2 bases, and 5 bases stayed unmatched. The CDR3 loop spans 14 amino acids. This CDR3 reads CSARGGTNTDTQYF. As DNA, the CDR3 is TGCAGTGCTAGGGGTGGGACTAACACAGATACGCAGTATTTT.

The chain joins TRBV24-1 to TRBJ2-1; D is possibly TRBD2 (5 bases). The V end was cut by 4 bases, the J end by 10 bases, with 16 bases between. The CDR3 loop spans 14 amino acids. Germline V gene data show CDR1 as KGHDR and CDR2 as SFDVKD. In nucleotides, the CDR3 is TGTGCCACCAGTGAAGGCAGAGGGAATGGCGAGCAGTTCTTC. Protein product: CATSEGRGNGEQFF.

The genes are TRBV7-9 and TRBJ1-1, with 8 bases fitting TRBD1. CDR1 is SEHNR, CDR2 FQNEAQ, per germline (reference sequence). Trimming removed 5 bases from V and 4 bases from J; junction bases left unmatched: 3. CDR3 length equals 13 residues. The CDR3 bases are TGTGCCAGCAGCCGACAGGGGTTCACTGAAGCTTTCTTT. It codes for CASSRQGFTEAFF.

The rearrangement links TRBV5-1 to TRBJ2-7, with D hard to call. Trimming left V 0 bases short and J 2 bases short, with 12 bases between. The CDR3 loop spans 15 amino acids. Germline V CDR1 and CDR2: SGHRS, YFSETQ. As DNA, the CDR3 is TGCGCCAGCAGCTTGGGCGCAGTTAGACCCTACGAGCAGTACTTC. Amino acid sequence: CASSLGAVRPYEQYF.

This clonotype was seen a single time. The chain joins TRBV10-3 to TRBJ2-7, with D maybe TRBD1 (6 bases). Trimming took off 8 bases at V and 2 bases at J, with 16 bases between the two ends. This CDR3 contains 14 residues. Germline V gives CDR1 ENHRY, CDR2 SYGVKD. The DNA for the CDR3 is TGTGCCATCCAAGACCCCGGACAGACCTACGAGCAGTACTTC. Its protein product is CAIQDPGQTYEQYF.

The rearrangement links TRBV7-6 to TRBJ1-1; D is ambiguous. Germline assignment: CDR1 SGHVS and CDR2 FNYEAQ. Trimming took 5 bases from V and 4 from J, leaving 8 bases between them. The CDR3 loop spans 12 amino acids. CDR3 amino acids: CASSGPSTEAFF. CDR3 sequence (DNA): TGTGCCAGCAGCGGGCCCAGCACTGAAGCTTTCTTT.

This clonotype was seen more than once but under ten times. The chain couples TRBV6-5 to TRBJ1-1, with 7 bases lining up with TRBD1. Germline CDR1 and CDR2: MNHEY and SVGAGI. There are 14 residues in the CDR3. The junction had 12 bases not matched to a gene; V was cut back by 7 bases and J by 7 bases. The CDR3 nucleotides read TGTGCCAGCACCGCGCGGACAGGCGGATTTGAAGCTTTCTTT. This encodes CASTARTGGFEAFF.

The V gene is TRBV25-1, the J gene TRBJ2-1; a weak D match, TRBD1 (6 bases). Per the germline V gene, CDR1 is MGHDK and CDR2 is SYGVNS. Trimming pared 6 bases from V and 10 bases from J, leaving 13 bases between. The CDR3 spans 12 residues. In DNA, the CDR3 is TGTGCCAGCAGATCAGGGGTTGGCGAGCAGTTCTTC. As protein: CASRSGVGEQFF.

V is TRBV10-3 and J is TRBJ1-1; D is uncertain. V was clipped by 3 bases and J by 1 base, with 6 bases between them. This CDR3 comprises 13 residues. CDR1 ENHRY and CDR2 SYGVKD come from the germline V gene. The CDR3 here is CAISDKGNTEAFF. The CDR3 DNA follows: TGTGCCATCAGTGATAAGGGGAACACTGAAGCTTTCTTT.

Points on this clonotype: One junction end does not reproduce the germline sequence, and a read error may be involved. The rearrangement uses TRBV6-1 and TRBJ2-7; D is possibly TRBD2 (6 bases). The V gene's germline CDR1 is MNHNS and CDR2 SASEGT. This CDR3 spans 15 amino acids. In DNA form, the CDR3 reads TGTGCCAGCACCCCCGTCGGCGGGGACTCCTACGGGCAGTACTTC. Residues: CASTPVGGDSYGQYF.

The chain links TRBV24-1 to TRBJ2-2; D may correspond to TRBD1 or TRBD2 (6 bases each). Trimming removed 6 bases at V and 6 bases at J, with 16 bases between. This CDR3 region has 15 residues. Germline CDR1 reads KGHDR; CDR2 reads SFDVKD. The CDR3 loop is CATSRRGAGAGELFF. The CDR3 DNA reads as TGTGCCACCAGTCGGAGGGGGGCTGGGGCCGGGGAGCTGTTTTTT.

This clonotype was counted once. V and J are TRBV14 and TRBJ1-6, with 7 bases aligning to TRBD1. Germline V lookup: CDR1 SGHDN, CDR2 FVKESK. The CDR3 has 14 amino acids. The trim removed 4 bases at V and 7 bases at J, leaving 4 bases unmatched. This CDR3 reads CASSLTGFNSPLHF. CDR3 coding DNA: TGTGCCAGCAGCCTGACAGGGTTCAATTCACCCCTCCACTTT.

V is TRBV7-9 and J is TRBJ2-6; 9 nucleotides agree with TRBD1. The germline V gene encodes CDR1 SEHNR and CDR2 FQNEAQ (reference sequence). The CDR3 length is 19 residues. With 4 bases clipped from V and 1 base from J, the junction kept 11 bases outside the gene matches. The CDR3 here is CASSSRGDRDSSGANVLTF. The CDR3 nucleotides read TGTGCCAGCAGCTCTAGAGGGGACAGGGACTCATCTGGGGCCAACGTCCTGACTTTC.

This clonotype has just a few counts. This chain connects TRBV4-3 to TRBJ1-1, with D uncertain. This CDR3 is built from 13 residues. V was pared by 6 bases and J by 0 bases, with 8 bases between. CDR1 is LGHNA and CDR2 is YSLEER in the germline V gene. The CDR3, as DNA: TGCGCCAGCAGGTACGATTTGAACACTGAAGCTTTCTTT. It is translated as CASRYDLNTEAFF.

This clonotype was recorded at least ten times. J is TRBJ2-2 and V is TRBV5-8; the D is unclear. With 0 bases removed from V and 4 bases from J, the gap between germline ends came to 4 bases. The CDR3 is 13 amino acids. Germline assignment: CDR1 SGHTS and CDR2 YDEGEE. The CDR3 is CASSLDGTGELFF. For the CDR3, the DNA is TGTGCCAGCAGCTTGGACGGCACCGGGGAGCTGTTTTTT.

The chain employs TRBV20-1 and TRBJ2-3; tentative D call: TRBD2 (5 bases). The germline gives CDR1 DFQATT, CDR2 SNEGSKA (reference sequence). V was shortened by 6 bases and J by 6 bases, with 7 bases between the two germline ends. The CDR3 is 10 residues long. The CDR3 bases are TGCAGTGCGCGGAGGGATACGCAGTATTTT. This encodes CSARRDTQYF.